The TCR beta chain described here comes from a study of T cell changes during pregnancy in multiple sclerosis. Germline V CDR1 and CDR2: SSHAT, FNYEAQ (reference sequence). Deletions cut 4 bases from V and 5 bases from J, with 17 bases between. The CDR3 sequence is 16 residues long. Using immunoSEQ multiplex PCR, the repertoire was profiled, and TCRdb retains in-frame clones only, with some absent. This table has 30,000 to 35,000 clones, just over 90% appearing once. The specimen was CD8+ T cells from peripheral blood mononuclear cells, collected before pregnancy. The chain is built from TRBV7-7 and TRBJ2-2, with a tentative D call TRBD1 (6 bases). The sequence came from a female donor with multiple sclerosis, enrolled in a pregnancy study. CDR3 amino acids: CASSSGPDSSTGELFF. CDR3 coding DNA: TGTGCCAGCAGCTCCGGGCCGGACAGCAGTACCGGGGAGCTGTTTTTT.